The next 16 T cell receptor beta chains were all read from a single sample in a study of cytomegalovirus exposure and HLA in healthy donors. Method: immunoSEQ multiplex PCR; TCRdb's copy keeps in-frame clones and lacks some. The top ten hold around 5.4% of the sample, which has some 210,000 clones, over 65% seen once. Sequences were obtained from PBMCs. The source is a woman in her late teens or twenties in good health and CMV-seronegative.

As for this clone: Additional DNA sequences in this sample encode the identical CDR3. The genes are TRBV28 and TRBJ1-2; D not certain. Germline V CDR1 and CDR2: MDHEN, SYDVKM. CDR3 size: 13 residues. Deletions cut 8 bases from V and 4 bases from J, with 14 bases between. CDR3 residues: CASVAGGSYGYTF. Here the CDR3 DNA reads TGTGCCAGCGTGGCAGGTGGGAGCTATGGCTACACCTTC.

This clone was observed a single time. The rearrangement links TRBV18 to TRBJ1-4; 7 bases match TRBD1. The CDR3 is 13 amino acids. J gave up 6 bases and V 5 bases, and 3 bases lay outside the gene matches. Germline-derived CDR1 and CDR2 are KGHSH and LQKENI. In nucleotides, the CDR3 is TGTGCCAGCTCAACAGGACAGGATGAAAAACTGTTTTTT. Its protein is CASSTGQDEKLFF.

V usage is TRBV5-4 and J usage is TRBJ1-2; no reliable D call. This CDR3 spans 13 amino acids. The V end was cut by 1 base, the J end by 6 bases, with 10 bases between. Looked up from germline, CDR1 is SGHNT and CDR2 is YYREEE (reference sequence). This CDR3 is CASSLPTLDGYTF. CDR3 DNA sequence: TGTGCCAGCAGCTTGCCAACACTAGATGGCTACACCTTC.

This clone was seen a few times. The CDR3 is CASSLRTTNEKLFF. The CDR3 DNA reads TGTGCCAGCAGCTTGAGAACAACTAATGAAAAACTGTTTTTT. V gene TRBV5-8 combines with J gene TRBJ1-4, with no clear D. The CDR3 contains 14 residues. Trimming stripped 1 base from V and 0 bases from J, with 4 bases between. Germline V gene data show CDR1 as SGHTS and CDR2 as YDEGEE.

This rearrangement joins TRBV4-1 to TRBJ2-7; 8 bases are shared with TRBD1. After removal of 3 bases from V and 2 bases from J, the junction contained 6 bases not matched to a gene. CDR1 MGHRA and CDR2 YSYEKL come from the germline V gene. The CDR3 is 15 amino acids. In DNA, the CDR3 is TGCGCCAGCAGCCAGACGACAGGGGAAACCTACGAGCAGTACTTC. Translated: CASSQTTGETYEQYF.

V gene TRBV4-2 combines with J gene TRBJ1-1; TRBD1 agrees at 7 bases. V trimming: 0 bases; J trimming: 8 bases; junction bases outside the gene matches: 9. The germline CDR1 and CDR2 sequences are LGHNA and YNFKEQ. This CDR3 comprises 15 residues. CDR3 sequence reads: CASSQDPRNRGEAFF. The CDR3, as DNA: TGTGCCAGCAGCCAAGATCCCAGGAACAGGGGCGAAGCTTTCTTT.

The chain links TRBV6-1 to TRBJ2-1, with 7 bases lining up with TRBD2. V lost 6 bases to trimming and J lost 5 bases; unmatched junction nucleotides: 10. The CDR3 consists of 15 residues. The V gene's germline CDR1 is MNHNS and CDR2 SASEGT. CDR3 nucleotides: TGTGCCAGCAGCCGAACTAGCGTTCCAGACAATGAGCAGTTCTTC. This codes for CASSRTSVPDNEQFF.

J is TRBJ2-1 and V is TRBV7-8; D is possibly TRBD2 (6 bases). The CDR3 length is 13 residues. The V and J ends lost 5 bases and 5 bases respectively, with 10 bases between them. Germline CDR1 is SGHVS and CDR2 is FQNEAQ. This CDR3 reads CASSRTNDNEQFF. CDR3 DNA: TGTGCCAGCAGCCGGACTAACGACAATGAGCAGTTCTTC.

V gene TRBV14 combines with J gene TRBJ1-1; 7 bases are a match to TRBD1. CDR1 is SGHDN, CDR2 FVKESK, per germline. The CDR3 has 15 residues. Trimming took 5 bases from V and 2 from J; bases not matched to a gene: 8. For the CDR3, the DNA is TGTGCCAGCAGCGAACAGGGGAAGGGAAACACTGAAGCTTTCTTT. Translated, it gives CASSEQGKGNTEAFF.

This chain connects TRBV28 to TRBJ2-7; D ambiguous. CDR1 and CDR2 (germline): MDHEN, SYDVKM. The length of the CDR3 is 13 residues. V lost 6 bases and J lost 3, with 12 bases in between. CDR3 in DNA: TGTGCCAGCAGCCCCCGTTTTGGCTACGAGCAGTACTTC. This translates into CASSPRFGYEQYF.

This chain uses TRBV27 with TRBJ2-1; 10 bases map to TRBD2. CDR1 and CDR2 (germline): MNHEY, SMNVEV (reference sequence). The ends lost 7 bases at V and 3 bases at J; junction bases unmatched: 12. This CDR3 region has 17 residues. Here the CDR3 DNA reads TGTGCCAGCACTCATTGGGGGGCTAGCGGGGGCTACAATGAGCAGTTCTTC. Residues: CASTHWGASGGYNEQFF.

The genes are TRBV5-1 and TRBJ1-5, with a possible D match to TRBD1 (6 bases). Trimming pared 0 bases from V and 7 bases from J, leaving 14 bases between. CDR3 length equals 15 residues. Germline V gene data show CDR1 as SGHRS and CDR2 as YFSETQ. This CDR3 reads CASSLDRAAGQPQHF. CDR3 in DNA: TGCGCCAGCAGCTTGGACAGGGCCGCCGGGCAGCCCCAGCATTTT.

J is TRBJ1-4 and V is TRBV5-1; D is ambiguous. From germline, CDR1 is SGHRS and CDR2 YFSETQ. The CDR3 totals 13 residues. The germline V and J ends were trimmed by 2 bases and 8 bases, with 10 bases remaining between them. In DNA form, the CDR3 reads TGCGCCAGCAGCTTAGCGACTGCAGAAAAACTGTTTTTT. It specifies CASSLATAEKLFF. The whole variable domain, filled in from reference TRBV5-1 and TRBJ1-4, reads KAGVTQTPRYLIKTRGQQVTLSCSPISGHRSVSWYQQTPGQGLQFLFEYFSETQRNKGNFPGRFSGRQFSNSRSEMNVSTLELGDSALYLCASSLATAEKLFFGSGTQLSVL.

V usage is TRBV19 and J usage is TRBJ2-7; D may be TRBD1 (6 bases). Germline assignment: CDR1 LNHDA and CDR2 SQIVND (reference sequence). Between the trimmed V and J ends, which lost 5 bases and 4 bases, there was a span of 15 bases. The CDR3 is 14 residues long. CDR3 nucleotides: TGTGCCAGTAGTGGGGGCACAGCCCAATACGAGCAGTACTTC. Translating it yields CASSGGTAQYEQYF.

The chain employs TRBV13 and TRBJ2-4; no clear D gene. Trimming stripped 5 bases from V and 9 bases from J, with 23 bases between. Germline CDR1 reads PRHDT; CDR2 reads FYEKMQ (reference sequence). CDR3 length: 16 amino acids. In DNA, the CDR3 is TGTGCCAGCAGCCCCCGCGGATCGAGAGCTCAAGCCATTCAGTACTTC. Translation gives CASSPRGSRAQAIQYF. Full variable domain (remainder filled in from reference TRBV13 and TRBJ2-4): AAGVIQSPRHLIKEKRETATLKCYPIPRHDTVYWYQQGPGQDPQFLISFYEKMQSDKGSIPDRFSAQQFSDYHSELNMSSLELGDSALYFCASSPRGSRAQAIQYFGAGTRLSVL.

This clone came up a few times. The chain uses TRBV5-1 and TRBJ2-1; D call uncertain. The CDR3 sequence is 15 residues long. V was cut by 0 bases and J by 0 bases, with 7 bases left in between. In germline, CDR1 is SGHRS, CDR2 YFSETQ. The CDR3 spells CASSLEPSSYNEQFF. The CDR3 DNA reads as TGCGCCAGCAGCTTGGAACCGAGCTCCTACAATGAGCAGTTCTTC.